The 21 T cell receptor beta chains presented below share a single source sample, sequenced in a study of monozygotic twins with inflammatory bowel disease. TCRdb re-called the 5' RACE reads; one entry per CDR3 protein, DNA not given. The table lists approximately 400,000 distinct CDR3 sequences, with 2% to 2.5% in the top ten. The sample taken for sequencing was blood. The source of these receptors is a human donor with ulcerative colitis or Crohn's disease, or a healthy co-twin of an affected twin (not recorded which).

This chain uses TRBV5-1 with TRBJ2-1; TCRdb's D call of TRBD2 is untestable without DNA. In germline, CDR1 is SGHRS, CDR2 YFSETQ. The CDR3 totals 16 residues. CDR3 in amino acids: CASSFGTSGGNNEQFF. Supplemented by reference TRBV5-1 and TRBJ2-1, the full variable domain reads KAGVTQTPRYLIKTRGQQVTLSCSPISGHRSVSWYQQTPGQGLQFLFEYFSETQRNKGNFPGRFSGRQFSNSRSEMNVSTLELGDSALYLCASSFGTSGGNNEQFFGPGTRLTVL.

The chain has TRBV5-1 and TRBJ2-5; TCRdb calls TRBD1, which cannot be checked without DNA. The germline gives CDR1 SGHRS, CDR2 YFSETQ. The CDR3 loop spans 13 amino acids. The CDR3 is CASSLQPGETQYF. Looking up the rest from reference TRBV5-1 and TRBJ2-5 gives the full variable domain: KAGVTQTPRYLIKTRGQQVTLSCSPISGHRSVSWYQQTPGQGLQFLFEYFSETQRNKGNFPGRFSGRQFSNSRSEMNVSTLELGDSALYLCASSLQPGETQYFGPGTRLLVL.

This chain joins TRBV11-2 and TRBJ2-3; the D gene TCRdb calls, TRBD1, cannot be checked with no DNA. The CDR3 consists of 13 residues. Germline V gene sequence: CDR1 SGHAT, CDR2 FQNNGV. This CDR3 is CASSSQSREGQYF.

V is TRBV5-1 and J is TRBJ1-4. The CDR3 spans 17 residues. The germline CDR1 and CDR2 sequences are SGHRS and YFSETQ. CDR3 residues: CASSSLSLGTTNEKLFF.

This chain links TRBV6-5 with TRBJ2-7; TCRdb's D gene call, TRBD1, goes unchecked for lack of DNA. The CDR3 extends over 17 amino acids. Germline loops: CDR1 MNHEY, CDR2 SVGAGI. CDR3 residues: CASSYLGTGKSSYEQYF.

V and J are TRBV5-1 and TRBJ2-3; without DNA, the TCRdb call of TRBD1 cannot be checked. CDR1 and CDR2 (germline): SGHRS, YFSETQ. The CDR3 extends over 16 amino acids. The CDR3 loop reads CASSLTGGWGTDTQYF. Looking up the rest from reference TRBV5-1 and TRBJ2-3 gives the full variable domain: KAGVTQTPRYLIKTRGQQVTLSCSPISGHRSVSWYQQTPGQGLQFLFEYFSETQRNKGNFPGRFSGRQFSNSRSEMNVSTLELGDSALYLCASSLTGGWGTDTQYFGPGTRLTVL.

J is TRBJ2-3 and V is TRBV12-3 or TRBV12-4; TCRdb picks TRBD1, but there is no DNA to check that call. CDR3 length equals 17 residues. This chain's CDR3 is CASSSVEQGSFTDTQYF.

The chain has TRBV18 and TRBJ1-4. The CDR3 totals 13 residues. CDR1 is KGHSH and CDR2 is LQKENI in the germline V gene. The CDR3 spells CASSLGLDEKLFF.

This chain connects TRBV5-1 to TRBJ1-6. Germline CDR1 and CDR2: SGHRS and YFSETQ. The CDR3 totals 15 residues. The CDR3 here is CASSLNGNYNSPLHF.

CDR3 sequence: CSVEMVGAEQYF. The V gene is TRBV29-1, the J gene TRBJ2-7; TCRdb's D gene call, TRBD1, goes unchecked for lack of DNA. CDR3 length: 12 amino acids. Germline values: CDR1 SQVTM, CDR2 ANQGSEA.

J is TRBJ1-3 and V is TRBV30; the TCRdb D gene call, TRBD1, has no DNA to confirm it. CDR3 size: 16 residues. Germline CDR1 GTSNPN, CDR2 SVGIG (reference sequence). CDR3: CAWSRPDRNSGNTIYF.

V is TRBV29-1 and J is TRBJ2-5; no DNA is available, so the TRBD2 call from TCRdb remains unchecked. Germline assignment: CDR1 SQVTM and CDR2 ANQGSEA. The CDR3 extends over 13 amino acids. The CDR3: CSVVADGGETQYF.

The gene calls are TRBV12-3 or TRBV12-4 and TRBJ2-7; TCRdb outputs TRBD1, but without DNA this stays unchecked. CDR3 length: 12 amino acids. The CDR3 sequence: CASKRGGREQYF.

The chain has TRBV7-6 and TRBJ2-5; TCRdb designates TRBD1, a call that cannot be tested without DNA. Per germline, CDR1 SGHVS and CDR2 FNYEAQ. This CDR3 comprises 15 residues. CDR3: CASSLGGAAGETQYF.

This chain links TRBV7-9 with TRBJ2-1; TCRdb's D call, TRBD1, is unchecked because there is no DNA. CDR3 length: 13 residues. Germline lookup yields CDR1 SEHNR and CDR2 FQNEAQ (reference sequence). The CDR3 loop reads CVPGDRVYNEQFF.

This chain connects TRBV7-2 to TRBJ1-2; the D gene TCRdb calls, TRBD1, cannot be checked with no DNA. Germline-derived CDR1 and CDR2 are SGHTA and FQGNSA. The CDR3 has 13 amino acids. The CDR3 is CAGGADSSYGYTF.

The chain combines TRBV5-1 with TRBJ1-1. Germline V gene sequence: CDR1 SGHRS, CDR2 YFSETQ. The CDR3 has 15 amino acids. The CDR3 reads CASRTIGTANTEAFF.

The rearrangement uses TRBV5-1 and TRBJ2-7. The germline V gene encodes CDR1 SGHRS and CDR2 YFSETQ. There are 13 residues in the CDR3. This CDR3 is CASSLGGQLEQYF.

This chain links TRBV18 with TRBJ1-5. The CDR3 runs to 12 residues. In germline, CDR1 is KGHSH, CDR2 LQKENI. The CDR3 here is CASSPEAQPQHF.

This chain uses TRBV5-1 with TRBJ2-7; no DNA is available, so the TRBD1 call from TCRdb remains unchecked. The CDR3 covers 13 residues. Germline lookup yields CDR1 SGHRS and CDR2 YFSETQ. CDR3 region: CASSLGDDYEQYF.

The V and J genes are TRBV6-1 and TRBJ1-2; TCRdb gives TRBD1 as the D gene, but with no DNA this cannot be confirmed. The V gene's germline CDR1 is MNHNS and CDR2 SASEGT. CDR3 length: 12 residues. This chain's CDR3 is CASTETGNGYTF.